The 24 T cell receptor beta chains below come from one sample, sequenced in a study of CD8 T cells in Susac syndrome (dated by TCRdb to about 2019). The library was prepared using the immunoSEQ multiplex PCR assay. RNA was extracted using the RNeasy kit, and roughly 0.5 to 1 ug of the RNA was reverse transcribed with random hexamers. The public reads were reanalyzed by TCRdb: fastp trimming at Q25, MiXCR alignment, in-frame beta chains only. Rows matching on CDR3 protein sequence are summarized as one entry with the most common DNA and genes. For this sample there are about 180,000 distinct CDR3 sequences; about 96% appear just once. Jointly, the top ten make up less than 0.15% of the sample. The sample was CD4+ T cells from PBMCs. These receptors all come from a human donor with Susac syndrome.

This chain joins TRBV6-5 and TRBJ1-1, with TRBD1 as a possible D gene (5 bases). V gave up 7 bases and J gave up 5 bases, with 14 bases separating them. Germline V gene data show CDR1 as MNHEY and CDR2 as SVGAGI. The CDR3 sequence is 13 residues long. CDR3 DNA sequence: TGTGCCAGCACCCAGGGAGTACGGACTGAAGCTTTCTTT. Its translation: CASTQGVRTEAFF.

This chain uses TRBV20-1 with TRBJ2-7, with TRBD1 matching over 9 bases. V shed 4 bases, J shed 5 bases, and the junction held 9 bases outside the gene matches. CDR3 length: 14 amino acids. CDR1 is DFQATT and CDR2 is SNEGSKA in the germline V gene (reference sequence). The CDR3 DNA sequence: TGCAGTGCTATAGAGGGGAGACAGGGGGACGAGCAGTACGTC. Residues: CSAIEGRQGDEQYV.

The J gene is TRBJ2-7, the V gene TRBV30, with D perhaps assigned TRBD1 or TRBD2 (5 bases each). The CDR3 runs to 13 residues. Germline V gives CDR1 GTSNPN, CDR2 SVGIG (reference sequence). V was pared by 5 bases and J by 0 bases, with 11 bases between. The CDR3 reads CAWGGGSSYEQYF. In nucleotides, the CDR3 is TGTGCCTGGGGTGGGGGAAGCTCCTACGAGCAGTACTTC.

This chain joins TRBV9 and TRBJ2-3, with 8 bases aligning to TRBD2. CDR1 is SGDLS, CDR2 YYNGEE, per germline. V shed 0 bases, J shed 2 bases, and the junction held 5 bases outside the gene matches. This CDR3 has 16 residues. CDR3 loop: CASSVAAGALTDTQYF. CDR3 nucleotides: TGTGCCAGCAGCGTAGCAGCGGGGGCCCTCACAGATACGCAGTATTTT.

V gene TRBV5-1 combines with J gene TRBJ2-5; 10 bases are a match to TRBD2. Trimming removed 1 base from V and 3 bases from J; junction bases left unmatched: 0. From germline, CDR1 is SGHRS and CDR2 YFSETQ. The length of the CDR3 is 14 residues. The CDR3: CASSLTSGKETQYF. The CDR3 DNA reads TGCGCCAGCAGCTTGACTAGCGGGAAAGAGACCCAGTACTTC.

The chain links TRBV3-1 to TRBJ1-3; D unclear. Germline V lookup: CDR1 LGHDT, CDR2 YNNKEL (reference sequence). The V gene lost 3 bases and the J gene lost 8 bases, with 14 bases spanning the gap. The CDR3 consists of 14 residues. The CDR3 DNA sequence: TGTGCCAGCAGCCAGGAGGACGGCGGAGACACCATATATTTT. Encoded protein: CASSQEDGGDTIYF.

The rearrangement uses TRBV5-1 and TRBJ2-5, with D perhaps given as TRBD1 or TRBD2 (5 bases each). The V gene's germline CDR1 is SGHRS and CDR2 YFSETQ. The CDR3 runs 13 residues. Trimming removed 4 bases from V and 2 bases from J, with 9 bases in between. The CDR3 reads CASSRDAQETQYF. The CDR3 coding sequence is TGCGCCAGCAGCAGGGACGCACAAGAGACCCAGTACTTC.

The genes are TRBV10-3 and TRBJ2-1; D may be TRBD1 or TRBD2 (5 bases each). Germline lookup yields CDR1 ENHRY and CDR2 SYGVKD. V was trimmed by 4 bases and J by 7 bases, leaving 14 bases between them. The CDR3 runs to 14 residues. The CDR3 protein is CAISGHGEGNEQFF. CDR3 DNA: TGTGCCATCAGTGGACACGGAGAGGGGAATGAGCAGTTCTTC.

J is TRBJ1-4 and V is TRBV7-2; TRBD1 might be the D (6 bases). From germline, CDR1 is SGHTA and CDR2 FQGNSA. The CDR3 is 14 amino acids. V lost 4 bases and J 7 bases, leaving 13 bases between the germline ends. This CDR3 is CASSSQGSGEKLFF. The CDR3 coding sequence is TGTGCCAGCAGCTCACAGGGATCTGGTGAAAAACTGTTTTTT. The whole variable domain, filled in from reference TRBV7-2 and TRBJ1-4, reads GAGVSQSPSNKVTEKGKDVELRCDPISGHTALYWYRQSLGQGLEFLIYFQGNSAPDKSGLPSDRFSAERTGGSVSTLTIQRTQQEDSAVYLCASSSQGSGEKLFFGSGTQLSVL.

The rearrangement links TRBV5-1 to TRBJ2-5; 10 bases are shared with TRBD1. Germline assignment: CDR1 SGHRS and CDR2 YFSETQ. The CDR3 runs to 15 residues. Trimming at V came to 0 bases and at J to 6 bases, leaving 5 bases not matched to a gene. The CDR3 loop reads CASSLETGGLQTQYF. The CDR3 DNA sequence: TGCGCCAGCAGCTTGGAGACAGGGGGCTTACAGACCCAGTACTTC.

The DNA of the CDR3 is TGTGCCAGCAGCCAAGTCTACACTGAAGCTTTCTTT. Amino acids: CASSQVYTEAFF. The genes are TRBV3-1 and TRBJ1-1; D not resolved. Germline V gene lookup returns CDR1 LGHDT and CDR2 YNNKEL (reference sequence). V was trimmed by 1 base and J by 3 bases, leaving 3 bases between them. This CDR3 spans 12 amino acids.

The table lists this clonotype with a count of one. The J gene is TRBJ2-1, the V gene TRBV7-2; 7 bases fit TRBD2. CDR1 and CDR2 from the germline V gene are SGHTA and FQGNSA. Trimming removed 8 bases from V and 4 bases from J; junction bases left unmatched: 2. This CDR3 contains 12 residues. The CDR3 protein is CASLLAYNEQFF. As DNA, the CDR3 is TGTGCCAGCCTACTAGCGTACAATGAGCAGTTCTTC.

The V and J genes are TRBV27 and TRBJ2-3; weak D call: TRBD1 (5 bases). CDR3 length: 15 residues. Trimming cost V 3 bases and J 3 bases, with 13 bases left between them. Germline CDR1 and CDR2: MNHEY and SMNVEV (reference sequence). The CDR3 DNA reads TGTGCCAGCAGTTTCGCCCCCAGGGTAACAGATACGCAGTATTTT. Protein: CASSFAPRVTDTQYF.

V gene TRBV29-1 combines with J gene TRBJ1-2; D unresolved. Germline values: CDR1 SQVTM, CDR2 ANQGSEA. V lost 4 bases and J lost 1, with 4 bases in between. CDR3 size: 11 residues. The CDR3 DNA reads as TGCAGCGTTGCGGATAACTATGGCTACACCTTC. Translation: CSVADNYGYTF. Combining the CDR3 with reference TRBV29-1 and TRBJ1-2 gives the whole variable domain SAVISQKPSRDICQRGTSLTIQCQVDSQVTMMFWYRQQPGQSLTLIATANQGSEATYESGFVIDKFPISRPNLTFSTLTVSNMSPEDSSIYLCSVADNYGYTFGSGTRLTVV.

The rearrangement joins TRBV11-2 to TRBJ2-1; 12 bases line up with TRBD2. The V gene's germline CDR1 is SGHAT and CDR2 FQNNGV. Germline trimming cut 1 base from V and 13 bases from J; bases unmatched to any gene: 8. The CDR3 has 15 residues. The CDR3 DNA follows: TGTGCCAGCAGCTTAGTGGGGGCTAGCGGGAGGGCTCAGTTCTTC. This encodes CASSLVGASGRAQFF.

In its sample, this clonotype was seen once. This chain links TRBV20-1 with TRBJ2-3; D is unresolved. The germline gives CDR1 DFQATT, CDR2 SNEGSKA (reference sequence). The length of the CDR3 is 11 residues. The V end lost 6 bases, the J end lost 4 bases, and 8 bases lay between the germline ends. The CDR3 region has the DNA TGCAGTGCCCCGTTCCCAGATACGCAGTATTTT. Protein product: CSAPFPDTQYF.

The V and J genes are TRBV7-2 and TRBJ1-2; the D is unclear. This CDR3 has 14 residues. V shed 1 base and J shed 3 bases, with 9 bases lying between them. Per the germline V gene, CDR1 is SGHTA and CDR2 is FQGNSA. CDR3 loop: CASSLVGLHYGYTF. The CDR3 DNA reads TGTGCCAGCAGCTTAGTCGGACTTCACTATGGCTACACCTTC.

V and J are TRBV18 and TRBJ2-7; D unresolved. Germline CDR1 and CDR2: KGHSH and LQKENI. The CDR3 has 13 residues. V was trimmed by 2 bases and J by 4 bases, leaving 9 bases between them. The DNA of the CDR3 is TGTGCCAGCTCACCAGCCGGACCTTACGAGCAGTACGTC. Its protein product is CASSPAGPYEQYV.

The chain has TRBV29-1 and TRBJ2-2; the D is unclear. Trimming cost V 4 bases and J 5 bases, with 5 bases left between them. CDR1 is SQVTM, CDR2 ANQGSEA, per germline. The CDR3 spans 11 residues. This CDR3 is CSVVMTGELFF. DNA for the CDR3: TGCAGCGTTGTAATGACCGGGGAGCTGTTTTTT.

The chain joins TRBV18 to TRBJ2-1; no clear D gene. Germline V gene data show CDR1 as KGHSH and CDR2 as LQKENI. V lost 3 bases, J lost 8 bases, and 17 bases lay in between. The CDR3 consists of 15 residues. CDR3 DNA: TGTGCCAGCTCACCTCGACCAGGTGGCGGCGATGAGCAGTTCTTC. This codes for CASSPRPGGGDEQFF.

J is TRBJ1-5 and V is TRBV30; 11 bases are a match to TRBD1. The J segment lost 6 bases and the V segment lost 6 bases, leaving 7 bases of the junction unmatched. Germline V CDR1 and CDR2: GTSNPN, SVGIG (reference sequence). This CDR3 spans 14 amino acids. CDR3 DNA: TGTGCCTGTTCCGGGACAGGGGGTAGTCAGCCCCAGCATTTT. Residues: CACSGTGGSQPQHF.

This sequence joins TRBV6-1 and TRBJ2-1, with 7 bases fitting TRBD1. The trim removed 5 bases at V and 8 bases at J, leaving 15 bases unmatched. CDR1 is MNHNS and CDR2 is SASEGT in the germline V gene. There are 16 residues in the CDR3. The CDR3 DNA is TGTGCCAGCAGTCCCCGACAGGGTCGAGGTTCGGATGAGCAGTTCTTC. It is translated as CASSPRQGRGSDEQFF.

The chain joins TRBV19 to TRBJ2-5; D may be TRBD1 (6 bases). This CDR3 contains 13 residues. V lost 3 bases and J lost 4, with 9 bases in between. The germline V gene has CDR1 LNHDA and CDR2 SQIVND (reference sequence). For the CDR3, the DNA is TGTGCCAGTAGTATCCCACAGGGAGAGACCCAGTACTTC. Amino acid sequence: CASSIPQGETQYF.

This clonotype has only one observation. The chain uses TRBV12-3 or TRBV12-4 and TRBJ1-1; 7 bases align to TRBD1. The CDR3 runs to 15 residues. The ends lost 6 bases at V and 3 bases at J; junction bases unmatched: 10. Here the CDR3 reads CASSRTGAGYTEAFF. Written as DNA, the CDR3 is TGTGCCAGCAGCCGAACAGGGGCAGGGTACACTGAAGCTTTCTTT.